This T cell receptor beta chain derives from a study of control samples from healthy donors and cancer patients. Germline V CDR1 and CDR2: SEHNR, FQNEAQ (reference sequence). V dropped 1 base and J dropped 4 bases, with 13 bases sitting between them. The CDR3 sequence is 15 residues long. The table came from immunoSEQ multiplex PCR; TCRdb's copy has only in-frame clones and leaves some out. Seen here are approximately 49,000 clones, approximately 90% observed once, and the top ten hold 1.5% to 2%. The chain employs TRBV7-9 and TRBJ1-2; D ambiguous. The clonotype originates from a man between 40 and 49 years old with colorectal cancer. The sequencing sample was made of PBMCs. Here the CDR3 reads CASSLGEGLTYGYTF. CDR3 coding DNA: TGTGCCAGCAGCTTAGGAGAAGGCCTGACCTATGGCTACACCTTC.